Listed below are T cell receptor beta chains from one sample, sequenced in a study of blood T cells in healthy people across ages. TCRdb re-derived calls from the 5' RACE reads in MiXCR, one entry per CDR3 protein. The repertoire holds about 2 million distinct CDR3 sequences, approximately 50% seen once, with approximately 2% in the top ten. Sample: blood. The receptors were sampled from a woman between 40 and 50 years old in good health. CDR3s include the opening cysteine and the closing phenylalanine or tryptophan. D genes are given only for firm matches.

CDR3aa	d_gene	v_gene
CASNLQGSNTEAFF	-	TRBV6-5
CASSGLVENEQFF	-	TRBV7-2
CASSLGTAGGRGYTF	TRBD1	TRBV27
CASSPRGQGRRATNEKLFF	TRBD1	TRBV5-1
CASSSDRGLYGGEQYF	TRBD1	TRBV28
CASSETYNEQYF	-	TRBV2
CASSATYRYGYTF	-	TRBV9
CASSYGLAENIQYF	TRBD2	TRBV6-2/TRBV6-3
CASSPGQGPTEAFF	TRBD1	TRBV7-9
CASSRVREYEQYF	-	TRBV4-1
CASKMGGGSYNEQFF	TRBD2	TRBV7-8
CASSLLTRGEVGGNTEAFF	-	TRBV27
CASSHSTGVKTDTQYF	TRBD1	TRBV18
CASRTRPTDTQYF	-	TRBV6-2/TRBV6-3
CASSFGGGSGSTDTQYF	TRBD2	TRBV28
CASSYIASNQPQHF	-	TRBV6-2/TRBV6-3
CASSFLRVEGETQYF	-	TRBV5-1
CASSLAGTAISGGLYEQYF	TRBD2	TRBV28
CSVGAQSSYEQYF	-	TRBV29-1
CASSSETAINQPQHF	-	TRBV12-3/TRBV12-4
CSAVNTGTSGYNEQYF	TRBD2	TRBV20-1
CASSQDQDSYEQYF	-	TRBV4-1
CSARGVRSPLHF	-	TRBV20-1
CASSLVTSGGLSGNEQYF	TRBD2	TRBV7-6
CASSSRQGRLSPLHF	-	TRBV12-3/TRBV12-4
CASSLEAALTYEQYF	-	TRBV7-2
CASSYSAGMETQYF	-	TRBV6-5
CASSQSPGQGRYEQYF	TRBD1	TRBV4-2
CASSELAGGADTQYF	TRBD2	TRBV6-1
CSVDRGGDRREQYF	TRBD2	TRBV29-1
CASSLPFPAKNIQYF	-	TRBV5-8
CSARDLVGALRTAYEQYF	-	TRBV20-1
CSASSGGADTQYF	TRBD2	TRBV20-1
CASHSGAPYNEQFF	-	TRBV5-1
CASSLDGLYGYTF	-	TRBV11-2
CASSEEGSGRKTQYF	-	TRBV2
CASSTGTGGSQPQHF	TRBD1	TRBV12-3/TRBV12-4
CASSLLRTTQYF	-	TRBV11-2
CSANLGYEQYF	-	TRBV20-1
CASSVTSGGDTDTQYF	TRBD2	TRBV9
CSARDPAGGLYEQYF	TRBD2	TRBV20-1
CASSLLAVLTDTQYF	TRBD2	TRBV2
CSAHDEDRGTRYF	-	TRBV20-1
CASSIRGGTDAQYF	-	TRBV7-8
CSAYDHGHSTDTQYF	-	TRBV20-1
CASSQVGTSRNEQFF	TRBD2	TRBV4-2